This T cell receptor (beta chain) was captured by sequencing in a study of T cells after yellow fever vaccination. In TCRdb, the 5' RACE reads were re-called with MiXCR into one record per CDR3 protein. The sample includes about 32,000 distinct CDR3 sequences, around 7% of them seen just once. Ten or more counts support this clonotype. From germline, CDR1 is SGHVS and CDR2 FQNEAQ. The junction had 12 bases not matched to a gene; V was cut back by 4 bases and J by 4 bases. CDR3 length: 18 amino acids. The sequences come from PBMCs, either bulk or a sorted T-cell subset (CD4+, CD8+, memory, or dextramer-sorted; not recorded which), collected on the day of the first yellow fever vaccination. This rearrangement joins TRBV7-8 to TRBJ2-3; 12 nucleotides match TRBD2. This clonotype was obtained from a man aged 18 to 35 who received the YFV17D yellow fever vaccine. The CDR3 DNA is TGTGCCAGCAGCTGGGATCCTCCTAGCGGGGGGGCCGCAGATACGCAGTATTTT. Its translation: CASSWDPPSGGAADTQYF.